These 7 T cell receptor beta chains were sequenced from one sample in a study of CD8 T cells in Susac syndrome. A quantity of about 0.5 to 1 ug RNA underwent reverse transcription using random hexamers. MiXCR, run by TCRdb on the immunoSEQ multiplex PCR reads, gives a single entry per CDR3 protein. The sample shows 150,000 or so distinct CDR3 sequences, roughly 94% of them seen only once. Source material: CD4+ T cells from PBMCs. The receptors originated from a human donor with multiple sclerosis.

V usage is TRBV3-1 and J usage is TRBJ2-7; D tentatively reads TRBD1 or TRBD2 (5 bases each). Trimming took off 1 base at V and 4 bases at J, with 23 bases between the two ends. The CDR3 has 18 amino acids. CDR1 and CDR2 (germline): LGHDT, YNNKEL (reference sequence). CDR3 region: CASSQGAVPGSVFYEQYF. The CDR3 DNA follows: TGTGCCAGCAGCCAAGGCGCTGTCCCAGGGAGCGTCTTTTACGAGCAGTACTTC.

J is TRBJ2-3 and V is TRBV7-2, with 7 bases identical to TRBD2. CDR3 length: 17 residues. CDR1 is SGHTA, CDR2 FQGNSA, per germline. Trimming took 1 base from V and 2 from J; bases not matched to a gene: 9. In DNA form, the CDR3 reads TGTGCCAGCAGCTTAGGGGGCGACGGGAGGAACACAGATACGCAGTATTTT. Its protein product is CASSLGGDGRNTDTQYF.

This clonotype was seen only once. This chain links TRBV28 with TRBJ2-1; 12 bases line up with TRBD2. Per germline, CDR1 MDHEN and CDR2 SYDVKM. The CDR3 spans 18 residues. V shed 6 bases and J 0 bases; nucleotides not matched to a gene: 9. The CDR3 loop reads CASSPWTSGTFSYNEQFF. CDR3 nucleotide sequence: TGTGCCAGCAGCCCGTGGACTAGCGGGACTTTCTCCTACAATGAGCAGTTCTTC.

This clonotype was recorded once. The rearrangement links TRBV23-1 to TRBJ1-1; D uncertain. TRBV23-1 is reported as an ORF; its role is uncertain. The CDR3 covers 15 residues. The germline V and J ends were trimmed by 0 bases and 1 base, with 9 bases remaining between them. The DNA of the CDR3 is TGCGCCAGCAGTCAATCGAGGCGGCGGAACACTGAAGCTTTCTTT. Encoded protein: CASSQSRRRNTEAFF.

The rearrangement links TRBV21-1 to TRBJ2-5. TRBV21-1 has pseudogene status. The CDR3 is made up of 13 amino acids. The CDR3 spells CASNRGSKETQYF. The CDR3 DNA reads TGTGCCAGCAATCGGGGTAGCAAAGAGACCCAGTACTTC.

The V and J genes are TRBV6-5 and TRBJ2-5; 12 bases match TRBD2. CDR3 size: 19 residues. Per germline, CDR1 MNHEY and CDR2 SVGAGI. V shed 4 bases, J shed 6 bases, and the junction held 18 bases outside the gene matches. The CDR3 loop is CASSSRLAGVGGAGKTQYF. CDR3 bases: TGTGCCAGCAGTTCCCGACTAGCGGGAGTTGGAGGGGCCGGGAAGACCCAGTACTTC.

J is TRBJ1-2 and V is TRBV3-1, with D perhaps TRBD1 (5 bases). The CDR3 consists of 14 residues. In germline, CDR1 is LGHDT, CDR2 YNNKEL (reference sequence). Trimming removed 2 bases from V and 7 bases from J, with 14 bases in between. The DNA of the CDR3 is TGTGCCAGCAGCCAACGCGGGACGGAAGGTGGCTACACCTTC. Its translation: CASSQRGTEGGYTF.